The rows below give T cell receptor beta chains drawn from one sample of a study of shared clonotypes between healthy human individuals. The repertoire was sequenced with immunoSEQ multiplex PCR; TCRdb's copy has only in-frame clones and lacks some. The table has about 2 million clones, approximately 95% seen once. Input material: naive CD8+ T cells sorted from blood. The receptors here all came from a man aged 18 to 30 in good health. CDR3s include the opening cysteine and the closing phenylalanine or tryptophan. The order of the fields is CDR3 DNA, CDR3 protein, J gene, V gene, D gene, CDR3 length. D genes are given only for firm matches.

TGTGCCAGCAGATTTGGACAGGGCGACACCGGGGAGCTGTTTTTT | CASRFGQGDTGELFF | TRBJ2-2 | TRBV28 | TRBD1 | 15
TGTGCCAGCAGTTATTCCGGAGGGGCTAATGGCGAAAAACTGTTTTTT | CASSYSGGANGEKLFF | TRBJ1-4 | TRBV6-6 | . | 16
TGTGCCAGCAACGATGTCCCGCAGTATTTT | CASNDVPQYF | TRBJ2-3 | TRBV9 | . | 10
TGCGCCAGCAGCCAGGTCCCGGGACAGGGAAGAGGAACTGAAGCTTTCTTT | CASSQVPGQGRGTEAFF | TRBJ1-1 | TRBV4-1 | TRBD1 | 17
TGCAGCGCCTGTGACAGAGACACCTACAATGAGCAGTTCTTC | CSACDRDTYNEQFF | TRBJ2-1 | TRBV29-1 | . | 14
TGTGCCAGCAGCTCATTCGGACTAGCGGGAGACTTCGGGGAGCTGTTTTTT | CASSSFGLAGDFGELFF | TRBJ2-2 | TRBV5-6 | TRBD2 | 17
TGTGCCATCAGCGAACTGAACACTGAAGCTTTCTTT | CAISELNTEAFF | TRBJ1-1 | TRBV10-3 | . | 12
TGTGCCAGCAGCCCTTGGGGTAGCGGGAGCACAGATACGCAGTATTTT | CASSPWGSGSTDTQYF | TRBJ2-3 | TRBV7-6 | TRBD2 | 16
TGTGCCAGCAGTGATGGACAGGGGAATCAGCCCCAGCATTTT | CASSDGQGNQPQHF | TRBJ1-5 | TRBV6-1 | TRBD1 | 14
TGTGCCAGCAGTCCTAGCGGAGTTTACAATGAGCAGTTCTTC | CASSPSGVYNEQFF | TRBJ2-1 | TRBV6-5 | TRBD2 | 14